The clone carrying this T cell receptor beta chain has a handful of counts. Its cognate antigen is unknown. TCRdb redid the calling of the 5' RACE reads with MiXCR, one entry per CDR3 protein. Altogether under 85,000 distinct CDR3 sequences are present, 13% being singletons, with the ten largest covering 4.5% to 5.5%. This specimen comes from a study of early T cells in non-severe SARS-CoV-2 infection. Across the study: Unsorted whole blood bulk RNA was sequenced, with unpaired chains. Study-level findings and limits: Sequences matched to VDJdb favored anti-spike CD8 responses, while private and CD4 specificities were missed.

The germline V gene has CDR1 SEHNR and CDR2 FQNEAQ (reference sequence). Trimming left V 3 bases short and J 8 bases short, with 16 bases between. The CDR3 consists of 15 residues. The chain has TRBV7-9 and TRBJ1-4; tentative D call: TRBD1 (5 bases). The sequenced sample was whole blood. This TCR was recovered from an adult who was a healthcare worker with PCR-confirmed SARS-CoV-2 infection or an uninfected control (not recorded which). The CDR3, as DNA: TGTGCCAGCAGCTTTCCATTGGGGGTCGAAGAAAAACTGTTTTTT. This gives the protein CASSFPLGVEEKLFF.